This T cell receptor beta chain was found in a study of tissue T cells after allogeneic stem cell transplantation (dated by TCRdb to between 2021 and 2024). Some background on the complete study: When multiple samples of a tissue existed, pathologist review of H&E sections prioritized samples with histologically apparent lymphocytes for sequencing. Using research autopsies of patients with and without GVHD, plus mouse models of GVHD, the study profiled TCR beta repertoires across many tissues. The human arm was a prospective observational study without blinding or randomization.

The meaning of the sample's time point label: human tissue collected at research (rapid) autopsy. Three non-HCT comparator patients with other cancers, who had at least five GI tract samples and no known GI disease at death, were retrospectively selected. After a median post-mortem interval of around 9.3 hours, autopsy tissues were collected, including GI sites from esophagus to rectum, liver, skin, and lymphoid organs such as spleen. Autopsy specimens were bisected, with one portion flash-frozen in liquid nitrogen and the remainder formalin-fixed, and GI outer muscle layers were removed. Genomic DNA was extracted from frozen tissues using the Mag-Bind Blood & Tissue DNA HDQ 96 Kit on a Chemagic 360 or the DNeasy Blood & Tissue Kit. Because of concern about red blood cell contamination, extracted DNA was further purified using the Genomic DNA Clean & Concentrator-25 kit. The library relied on the immunoSEQ multiplex PCR assay. Adaptive Biotechnologies performed TCRbeta CDR3 sequencing at survey depth and reported CDR3 sequences, V/J genes, productive frequency, and template counts. TCR beta CDR3 regions were amplified from genomic DNA instead of RNA. As for the authors' bioinformatics: Jensen-Shannon divergence served to quantify pairwise repertoire overlap between tissues, with 0 meaning identical and 1 meaning complete divergence. Based on pairwise JSD values, tissues were grouped by single-linkage agglomerative hierarchical clustering, and the results were shown as dendrograms. GLIPH2 was run on all patient samples with simulation_depth 1000, kmer_min_depth 3 and cdr3_length_cutoff 8, and groups with more than two unique CDR3s were retained. A standardized tissue-overlap score was generated by extrapolating Jaccard GLIPH-group overlap across patients to a standard repertoire size of 1000 clones. Linear mixed-effect models, with tissue as a fixed effect and individual as a random effect, were used to test how diversity related to clinical or experimental variables. TCRdb obtained this table from immuneACCESS and retained in-frame rearrangements with V and J assigned. These tables miss some clones; where compared with another copy, unresolved V genes account for less than half of the shortfall, and the remainder is unexplained. Clone size and V and J calls were adopted from that table, with D and trimming inferred from the DNA. Counted in this sample were some 3,500 clones; 70% of them appeared once. About a sixth of the sample goes to the ten largest clones.

The CDR3 runs 17 amino acids, cysteine and phenylalanine included. The only DNA kept is the CDR3, 51 bases in frame from the first base. Trimming takes 4 bases from V and 0 bases from J, and the germline ends sit 17 bases apart. Taken from the germline V gene, the CDR1 and CDR2 loops are SGDLS and YYNGEE. In regard to this clone: The specificity of this receptor is unknown. No much larger clonotype is one base removed from it; base qualities were not supplied.

Broad study findings and their caveats: No blood samples were available for the non-GVHD comparator patients. The patient cohort was small and clinically heterogeneous, and sampling depth was acknowledged as a limitation. Which tissue TCRs were alloreactive or antigen-specific was not determined in the study, and some clones might have been persisting host cells. Within patients, how anatomically similar tissues were was a major factor shaping TCR repertoire composition, regardless of disease or transplant status. In both patients and mice, only a limited portion of the TCR repertoire detected in tissues was captured by blood and spleen T cells. Only a few T cell clones appeared in more than one patient, yet motif-based clustering showed tissue-specific repertoire signatures that were shared between patients.

The chain couples TRBV9 to TRBJ2-1; tentative D gene TRBD2, with 5 bases matching. The receptor was derived from an older male donor with lung cancer. The sequences come from tissue from the right colon, collected at autopsy. The nucleotides read TGTGCCAGCAGCACCAGAAAGCGGCGGAGCTCCTACAATGAGCAGTTCTTC. The resulting protein is CASSTRKRRSSYNEQFF. Joined to the reference TRBV9 and TRBJ2-1 proteins, this CDR3 gives the full variable domain: DSGVTQTPKHLITATGQRVTLRCSPRSGDLSVYWYQQSLDQGLQFLIQYYNGEERAKGNILERFSAQQFPDLHSELNLSSLELGDSALYFCASSTRKRRSSYNEQFFGPGTRLTVL.